These 30 T cell receptor beta chains were sequenced from one sample in a study of CD8 T cells in Susac syndrome. The RNA, about 0.45 to 1 ug, was put through reverse transcription using random hexamers. From the immunoSEQ multiplex PCR reads, TCRdb called clonotypes with MiXCR, one entry per CDR3 protein. Of fewer than 200,000 distinct CDR3 sequences in the sample, 91% were seen once. Material for sequencing was CD4+ T cells from PBMCs. These receptor sequences come from a human donor with Susac syndrome.

The CDR3, as DNA: TGTGCCTGGAGTGGCTGGATTAGCACAGATACGCAGTATTTT. It translates to CAWSGWISTDTQYF. The chain employs TRBV30 and TRBJ2-3; D not certain. Germline CDR1 and CDR2: GTSNPN and SVGIG (reference sequence). The V gene lost 1 base and the J gene lost 0 bases, with 8 bases spanning the gap. This CDR3 comprises 14 residues.

Only a few counts were recorded for this clonotype. CDR3 DNA sequence: TGTGCCAGCAGCTTAGGATACACCGGGGAGCTGTTTTTT. Protein sequence: CASSLGYTGELFF. The J gene is TRBJ2-2, the V gene TRBV11-2; D unclear. V gave up 1 base and J gave up 3 bases, with 3 bases separating them. The CDR3 spans 13 residues. From germline, CDR1 is SGHAT and CDR2 FQNNGV.

This clonotype was detected only once. This chain connects TRBV6-4 to TRBJ2-7; D unresolved. This CDR3 has 13 residues. The V and J ends lost 3 bases and 6 bases respectively, with 12 bases between them. Germline V gene sequence: CDR1 MRHNA, CDR2 SNTAGT. In DNA form, the CDR3 reads TGTGCCAGCAGTGAGATAGAAGGTTCCGAGCAGTACTTC. It translates to CASSEIEGSEQYF.

The rearrangement joins TRBV19 to TRBJ2-5; 9 nucleotides match TRBD1. The junction had 1 base not matched to a gene; V was cut back by 6 bases and J by 2 bases. In germline, CDR1 is LNHDA, CDR2 SQIVND (reference sequence). The CDR3 is 13 amino acids. The CDR3 reads CASRGTGQETQYF. The CDR3 DNA is TGTGCCAGTAGGGGGACAGGGCAAGAGACCCAGTACTTC.

The J gene is TRBJ1-2, the V gene TRBV12-3 or TRBV12-4; 7 bases are shared with TRBD1. This CDR3 has 14 residues. The trim removed 0 bases at V and 5 bases at J, leaving 3 bases unmatched. CDR3 bases: TGTGCCAGCAGTTTAGCACAGGGGAGTTATGGCTACACCTTC. It specifies CASSLAQGSYGYTF.

This clonotype was found a few times. The CDR3 loop reads CASSQGQKNTEAFF. The CDR3 DNA reads TGTGCCAGCAGTCAAGGACAGAAGAACACTGAAGCTTTCTTT. This chain links TRBV12-3 or TRBV12-4 with TRBJ1-1, with D perhaps matching TRBD1 (6 bases). V gave up 5 bases and J gave up 1 base, with 11 bases separating them. The CDR3 consists of 14 residues.

The rearrangement links TRBV27 to TRBJ2-5; the match to TRBD1 covers 9 bases. Looked up from germline, CDR1 is MNHEY and CDR2 is SMNVEV (reference sequence). The CDR3 has 15 residues. J was trimmed by 4 bases and V by 6 bases; bases with no gene match: 9. CDR3 protein: CASRPRTGEIETQYF. The CDR3 DNA sequence: TGTGCCAGCAGACCCCGGACAGGGGAGATAGAGACCCAGTACTTC.

This clonotype was recorded a few times. The chain joins TRBV28 to TRBJ2-7; D remains ambiguous. This CDR3 is 11 amino acids long. V lost 10 bases, J lost 6 bases, and 13 bases lay in between. In germline, CDR1 is MDHEN, CDR2 SYDVKM. The CDR3 reads CATGPPGEQYF. CDR3 sequence (DNA): TGTGCCACCGGCCCGCCCGGCGAGCAGTACTTC.

The rearrangement links TRBV20-1 to TRBJ1-4; perhaps TRBD1 as D (6 bases). The length of the CDR3 is 13 residues. The germline V gene has CDR1 DFQATT and CDR2 SNEGSKA (reference sequence). V lost 2 bases to trimming and J lost 7 bases, with 11 bases between them. The CDR3 loop reads CSARSQGSEKLFF. The CDR3 DNA reads as TGCAGTGCTAGATCGCAGGGGAGTGAAAAACTGTTTTTT.

The rearrangement links TRBV18 to TRBJ2-1; a possible D gene is TRBD1 (5 bases). V was pared by 2 bases and J by 0 bases, with 11 bases between. The CDR3 has 16 amino acids. Germline assignment: CDR1 KGHSH and CDR2 LQKENI. As DNA, the CDR3 is TGTGCCAGCTCACCATCGACAGAGAGCTCCTACAATGAGCAGTTCTTC. Amino acids: CASSPSTESSYNEQFF.

The chain links TRBV11-2 to TRBJ2-5; D possibly matches TRBD1 or TRBD2 (5 bases each). The length of the CDR3 is 14 residues. Trimming left V 0 bases short and J 7 bases short, with 12 bases between. CDR1 and CDR2 (germline): SGHAT, FQNNGV. CDR3 DNA: TGTGCCAGCAGCTTAGATTCACTTGGGGGGACCCAGTACTTC. Encoded protein: CASSLDSLGGTQYF. Looking up the rest from reference TRBV11-2 and TRBJ2-5 gives the full variable domain: EAGVAQSPRYKIIEKRQSVAFWCNPISGHATLYWYQQILGQGPKLLIQFQNNGVVDDSQLPKDRFSAERLKGVDSTLKIQPAKLEDSAVYLCASSLDSLGGTQYFGPGTRLLVL.

The chain couples TRBV4-2 to TRBJ2-7; D may be TRBD1 (6 bases). Trimming took off 0 bases at V and 2 bases at J, with 11 bases between the two ends. Looked up from germline, CDR1 is LGHNA and CDR2 is YNFKEQ. The length of the CDR3 is 15 residues. CDR3 sequence: CASSQEVRGPYEQYF. The CDR3 coding sequence is TGTGCCAGCAGCCAAGAAGTCAGGGGCCCCTACGAGCAGTACTTC.

The V call is TRBV25-1, the J call TRBJ2-5; TRBD2 matches at 8 bases. Germline CDR1 is MGHDK and CDR2 is SYGVNS. This CDR3 contains 14 residues. J lost 7 bases, V lost 3 bases, and 7 bases had no gene match. DNA of the CDR3: TGTGCCAGCAGTGAGCGGCTAGCGGGCGCGACCCAGTACTTC. Translated: CASSERLAGATQYF. Filled out from reference TRBV25-1 and TRBJ2-5, the complete variable domain reads EADIYQTPRYLVIGTGKKITLECSQTMGHDKMYWYQQDPGMELHLIHYSYGVNSTEKGDLSSESTVSRIRTEHFPLTLESARPSHTSQYLCASSERLAGATQYFGPGTRLLVL.

The chain uses TRBV25-1 and TRBJ2-3; D remains unclear. The V end was cut by 4 bases, the J end by 2 bases, with 10 bases between. Germline V gene sequence: CDR1 MGHDK, CDR2 SYGVNS. CDR3 size: 14 residues. Here the CDR3 reads CASSGTRYTDTQYF. The CDR3 nucleotides are TGTGCCAGCAGTGGGACGAGATACACAGATACGCAGTATTTT.

The chain is built from TRBV5-1 and TRBJ2-1; 10 nucleotides align to TRBD2. CDR1 and CDR2 (germline): SGHRS, YFSETQ. CDR3 length: 16 amino acids. The V and J ends lost 3 bases and 2 bases, in that order; junction bases with no gene match: 5. CDR3 in amino acids: CASSWKAGGTYNEQFF. CDR3 nucleotide sequence: TGCGCCAGCAGCTGGAAAGCGGGAGGGACCTACAATGAGCAGTTCTTC.

The chain joins TRBV28 to TRBJ2-5; the D gene is possibly TRBD2 (6 bases). V gave up 4 bases and J gave up 2 bases, with 20 bases separating them. From germline, CDR1 is MDHEN and CDR2 SYDVKM. There are 17 residues in the CDR3. For the CDR3, the DNA is TGTGCCAGCAGTTCCCCCGTAGCGGAGAGGGGACAAGAGACCCAGTACTTC. Residues: CASSSPVAERGQETQYF. Combining the CDR3 with reference TRBV28 and TRBJ2-5 gives the whole variable domain DVKVTQSSRYLVKRTGEKVFLECVQDMDHENMFWYRQDPGLGLRLIYFSYDVKMKEKGDIPEGYSVSREKKERFSLILESASTNQTSMYLCASSSPVAERGQETQYFGPGTRLLVL.

This rearrangement joins TRBV28 to TRBJ1-4, with D possibly matching TRBD1 (5 bases). Germline V lookup: CDR1 MDHEN, CDR2 SYDVKM. The CDR3 totals 12 residues. V lost 4 bases, J lost 11 bases, and 11 bases lay in between. The CDR3 reads CASSSQGVKLFF. The CDR3 DNA reads TGTGCCAGCAGTTCCCAAGGGGTCAAACTGTTTTTT.

The genes are TRBV19 and TRBJ1-1, with a possible D match to TRBD1 (5 bases). Germline-derived CDR1 and CDR2 are LNHDA and SQIVND (reference sequence). V lost 9 bases to trimming and J lost 0 bases, with 17 bases between them. The CDR3 has 15 residues. CDR3 in DNA: TGTGCCAGCCCATACTCAGGGATAATGAACACTGAAGCTTTCTTT. As protein: CASPYSGIMNTEAFF.

This sequence joins TRBV9 and TRBJ2-1, with 8 bases aligning to TRBD2. The V and J ends lost 0 bases and 0 bases, in that order; junction bases with no gene match: 5. The CDR3 has 17 residues. The germline CDR1 and CDR2 sequences are SGDLS and YYNGEE. As DNA, the CDR3 is TGTGCCAGCAGCGTAGTTCCCCGGGAGGGCTCCTACAATGAGCAGTTCTTC. It codes for CASSVVPREGSYNEQFF.

This clonotype came up a few times. V and J are TRBV19 and TRBJ1-5; D unresolved. Germline lookup yields CDR1 LNHDA and CDR2 SQIVND (reference sequence). There are 13 residues in the CDR3. Trimming took off 5 bases at V and 5 bases at J, with 10 bases between the two ends. The CDR3 loop is CASSEQNYQPQHF. The CDR3 coding sequence is TGTGCCAGTAGTGAACAGAATTATCAGCCCCAGCATTTT.

This clonotype was detected only once. The rearrangement uses TRBV20-1 and TRBJ2-3; TRBD2 matches at 10 bases. Germline V gives CDR1 DFQATT, CDR2 SNEGSKA (reference sequence). The CDR3 consists of 15 residues. Trimming cost V 3 bases and J 2 bases; bases outside gene matches: 5. In DNA form, the CDR3 reads TGCAGTGCTAGCCGGACTAGCGGATTCACAGATACGCAGTATTTT. Amino acid sequence: CSASRTSGFTDTQYF.

The chain joins TRBV4-1 to TRBJ2-1; a possible D gene is TRBD2 (5 bases). Per the germline V gene, CDR1 is MGHRA and CDR2 is YSYEKL. There are 16 residues in the CDR3. V was pared by 1 base and J by 1 base, with 11 bases between. The CDR3 sequence is CASSQGGAQSYNEQFF. The DNA of the CDR3 is TGCGCCAGCAGCCAAGGGGGAGCCCAATCCTACAATGAGCAGTTCTTC.

The chain is built from TRBV2 and TRBJ1-1, with D tentatively TRBD1 (6 bases). V was cut by 5 bases and J by 6 bases, with 16 bases left in between. This CDR3 has 14 residues. Per the germline V gene, CDR1 is SNHLY and CDR2 is FYNNEI. CDR3 loop: CASSNRDRVPEAFF. In DNA, the CDR3 is TGTGCCAGCAGTAACAGGGACCGGGTCCCTGAAGCTTTCTTT.

CDR3 coding DNA: TGTGCCAGCAGCGTAGAGACTAGCGGGAGGGCCGGAGAGACCCAGTACTTC. It specifies CASSVETSGRAGETQYF. This rearrangement joins TRBV9 to TRBJ2-5, with 14 bases fitting TRBD2. The germline V gene encodes CDR1 SGDLS and CDR2 YYNGEE. The CDR3 has 17 amino acids. V dropped 0 bases and J dropped 4; count of bases not matched to a gene: 5.

The gene calls are TRBV14 and TRBJ2-3; D gene unclear. Per the germline V gene, CDR1 is SGHDN and CDR2 is FVKESK. The CDR3 loop spans 14 amino acids. V was pared by 1 base and J by 0 bases, with 5 bases between. The CDR3, as DNA: TGTGCCAGCAGCCAAGTTACTAGCACAGATACGCAGTATTTT. It codes for CASSQVTSTDTQYF.

In this sample, this clonotype turned up a few times. The V gene is TRBV7-9, the J gene TRBJ2-7; no firm D call. The V gene's germline CDR1 is SEHNR and CDR2 FQNEAQ (reference sequence). The CDR3 runs 12 residues. V lost 1 base and J 5 bases, leaving 6 bases between the germline ends. The CDR3 coding sequence is TGTGCCAGCAGCTTAGATGTCCACGAGCAGTACTTC. It yields the protein CASSLDVHEQYF.

This rearrangement joins TRBV4-2 to TRBJ1-2; D call uncertain. V lost 0 bases and J lost 1, with 15 bases in between. Per the germline V gene, CDR1 is LGHNA and CDR2 is YNFKEQ. The CDR3 runs 17 residues. The CDR3: CASSQDVREEYNYGYTF. The CDR3 DNA follows: TGTGCCAGCAGCCAAGATGTCCGGGAAGAGTATAACTATGGCTACACCTTC.

The chain employs TRBV20-1 and TRBJ1-4; no clear D. The CDR3 runs 14 residues. V shed 3 bases and J shed 7 bases, with 15 bases lying between them. Germline lookup yields CDR1 DFQATT and CDR2 SNEGSKA (reference sequence). The CDR3 spells CSASFPRRTEKLFF. The CDR3 coding sequence is TGCAGTGCTAGCTTTCCCCGGAGGACTGAAAAACTGTTTTTT.

The V call is TRBV10-2, the J call TRBJ2-6; D may match TRBD1 or TRBD2 (5 bases each). V lost 3 bases, J lost 2 bases, and 11 bases lay in between. From germline, CDR1 is WSHSY and CDR2 SAAADI. The CDR3 loop spans 16 amino acids. This chain's CDR3 is CASSDRDGPGANVLTF. The CDR3, as DNA: TGCGCCAGCAGTGATCGGGACGGGCCTGGGGCCAACGTCCTGACTTTC.

This clonotype showed up just once. DNA of the CDR3: TGTGCCAGCAGCTTCGGGACAGGGGCCACTGAAGCTTTCTTT. Translation: CASSFGTGATEAFF. The rearrangement links TRBV3-1 to TRBJ1-1, with TRBD1 identical over 10 bases. From germline, CDR1 is LGHDT and CDR2 YNNKEL (reference sequence). This CDR3 region has 14 residues. The V segment lost 5 bases and the J segment 4 bases; nucleotides outside the gene matches: 4.